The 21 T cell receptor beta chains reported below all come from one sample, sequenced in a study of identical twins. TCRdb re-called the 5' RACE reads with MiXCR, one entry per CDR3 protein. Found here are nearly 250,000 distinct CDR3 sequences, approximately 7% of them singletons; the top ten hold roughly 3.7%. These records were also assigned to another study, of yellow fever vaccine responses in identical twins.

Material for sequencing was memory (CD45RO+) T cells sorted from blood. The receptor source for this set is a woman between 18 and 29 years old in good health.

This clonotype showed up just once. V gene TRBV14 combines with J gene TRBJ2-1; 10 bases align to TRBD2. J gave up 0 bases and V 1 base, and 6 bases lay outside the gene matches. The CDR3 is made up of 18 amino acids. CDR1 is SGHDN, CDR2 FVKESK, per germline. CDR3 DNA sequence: TGTGCCAGCAGCCAAGGGGGGACTAGCGCGGGCTCCTACAATGAGCAGTTCTTC. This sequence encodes CASSQGGTSAGSYNEQFF.

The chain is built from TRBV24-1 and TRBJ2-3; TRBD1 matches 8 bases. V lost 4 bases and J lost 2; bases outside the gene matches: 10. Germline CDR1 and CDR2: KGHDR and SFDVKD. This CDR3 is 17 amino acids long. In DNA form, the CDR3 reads TGTGCCACCAGTGAACGGGACAGGCAAACGGCCACAGATACGCAGTATTTT. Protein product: CATSERDRQTATDTQYF.

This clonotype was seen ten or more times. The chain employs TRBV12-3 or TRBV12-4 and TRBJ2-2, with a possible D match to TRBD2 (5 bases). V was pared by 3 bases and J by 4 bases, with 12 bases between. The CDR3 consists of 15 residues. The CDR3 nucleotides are TGTGCCAGCAGTTTTTCCGGGGAAGGCACCGGGGAGCTGTTTTTT. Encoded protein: CASSFSGEGTGELFF.

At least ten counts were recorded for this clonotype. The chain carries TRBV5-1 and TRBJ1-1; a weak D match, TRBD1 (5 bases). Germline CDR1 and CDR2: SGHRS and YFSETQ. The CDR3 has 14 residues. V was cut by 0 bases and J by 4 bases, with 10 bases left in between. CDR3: CASSLGDGRTEAFF. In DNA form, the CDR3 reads TGCGCCAGCAGCTTGGGGGACGGGCGCACTGAAGCTTTCTTT. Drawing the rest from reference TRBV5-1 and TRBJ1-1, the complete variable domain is KAGVTQTPRYLIKTRGQQVTLSCSPISGHRSVSWYQQTPGQGLQFLFEYFSETQRNKGNFPGRFSGRQFSNSRSEMNVSTLELGDSALYLCASSLGDGRTEAFFGQGTRLTVV.

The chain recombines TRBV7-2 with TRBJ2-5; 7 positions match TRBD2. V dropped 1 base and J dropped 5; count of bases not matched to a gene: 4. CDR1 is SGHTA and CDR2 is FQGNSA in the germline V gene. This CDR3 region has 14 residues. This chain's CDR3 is CASSLVGGSETQYF. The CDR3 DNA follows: TGTGCCAGCAGCTTAGTGGGGGGGTCGGAGACCCAGTACTTC.

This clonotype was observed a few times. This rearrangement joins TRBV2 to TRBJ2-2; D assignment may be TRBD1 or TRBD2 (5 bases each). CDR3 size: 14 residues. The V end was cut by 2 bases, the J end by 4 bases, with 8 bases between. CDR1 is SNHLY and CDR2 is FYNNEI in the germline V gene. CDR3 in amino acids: CASSENGATGELFF. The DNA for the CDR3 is TGTGCCAGCAGTGAAAACGGGGCCACCGGGGAGCTGTTTTTT.

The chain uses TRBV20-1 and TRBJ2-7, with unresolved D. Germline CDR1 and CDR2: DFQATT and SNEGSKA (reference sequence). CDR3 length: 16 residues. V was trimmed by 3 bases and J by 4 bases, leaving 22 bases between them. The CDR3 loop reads CSASRAGGLTTYEQYV. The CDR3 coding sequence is TGCAGTGCTAGTCGGGCAGGCGGCCTTACGACTTACGAGCAGTACGTC.

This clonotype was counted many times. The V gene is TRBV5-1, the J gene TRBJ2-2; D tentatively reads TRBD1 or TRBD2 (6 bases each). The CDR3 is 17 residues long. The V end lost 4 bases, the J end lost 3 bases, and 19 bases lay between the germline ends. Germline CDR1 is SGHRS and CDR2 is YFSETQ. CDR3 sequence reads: CASSHPRSGGDTGELFF. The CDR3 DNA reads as TGCGCCAGCAGCCACCCTCGTTCCGGGGGCGACACCGGGGAGCTGTTTTTT.

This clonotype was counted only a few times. CDR3 region: CASSHTGIITEAFF. DNA of the CDR3: TGTGCCAGCAGTCATACAGGGATAATCACTGAAGCTTTCTTT. The chain uses TRBV11-1 and TRBJ1-1; a possible D gene is TRBD1 (6 bases). Germline loops: CDR1 SGHAT, CDR2 FQDESV (reference sequence). V lost 6 bases and J 4 bases, leaving 15 bases between the germline ends. The CDR3 has 14 residues.

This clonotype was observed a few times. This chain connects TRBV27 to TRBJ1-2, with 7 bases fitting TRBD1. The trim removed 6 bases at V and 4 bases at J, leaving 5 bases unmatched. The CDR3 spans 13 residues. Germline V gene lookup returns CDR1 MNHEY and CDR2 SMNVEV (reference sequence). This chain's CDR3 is CASRSTGTYGYTF. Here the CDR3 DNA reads TGTGCCAGCAGATCGACAGGGACCTATGGCTACACCTTC.

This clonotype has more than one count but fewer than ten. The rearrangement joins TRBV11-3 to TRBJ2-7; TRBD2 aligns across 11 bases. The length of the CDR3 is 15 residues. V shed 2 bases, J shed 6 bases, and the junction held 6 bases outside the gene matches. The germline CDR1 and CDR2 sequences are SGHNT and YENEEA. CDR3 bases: TGTGCCAGCAGCTTACTAGCGGGAGGCCTTGTCGAGCAGTACTTC. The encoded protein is CASSLLAGGLVEQYF.

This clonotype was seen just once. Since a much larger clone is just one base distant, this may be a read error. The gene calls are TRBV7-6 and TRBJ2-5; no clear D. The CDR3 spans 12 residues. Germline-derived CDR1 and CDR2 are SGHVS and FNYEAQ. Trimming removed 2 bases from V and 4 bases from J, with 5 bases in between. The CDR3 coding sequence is TGTGCCAGCAGCTTATATGGAGAGACCCAGTACTTC. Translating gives CASSLYGETQYF.

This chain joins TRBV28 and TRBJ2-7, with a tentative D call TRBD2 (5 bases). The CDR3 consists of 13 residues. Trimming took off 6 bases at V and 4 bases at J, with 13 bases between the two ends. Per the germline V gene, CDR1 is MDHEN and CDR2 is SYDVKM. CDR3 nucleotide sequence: TGTGCCAGCAGCACCCCCGGCGGGTACGAGCAGTACGTC. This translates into CASSTPGGYEQYV.

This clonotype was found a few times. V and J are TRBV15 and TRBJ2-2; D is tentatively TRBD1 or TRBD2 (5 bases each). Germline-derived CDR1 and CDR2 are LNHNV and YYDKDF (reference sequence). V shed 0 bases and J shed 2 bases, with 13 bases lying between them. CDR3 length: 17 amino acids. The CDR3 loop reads CATSRDKEGFNTGELFF. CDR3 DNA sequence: TGTGCCACCAGCAGAGATAAAGAGGGGTTCAACACCGGGGAGCTGTTTTTT.

The CDR3 sequence is CASRLAGLGTLHF. The CDR3 DNA is TGTGCCAGCAGACTAGCGGGGTTAGGGACCCTCCACTTT. The chain couples TRBV2 to TRBJ1-6; D unresolved. V lost 6 bases and J 14 bases, leaving 17 bases between the germline ends. This CDR3 contains 13 residues. Germline lookup yields CDR1 SNHLY and CDR2 FYNNEI.

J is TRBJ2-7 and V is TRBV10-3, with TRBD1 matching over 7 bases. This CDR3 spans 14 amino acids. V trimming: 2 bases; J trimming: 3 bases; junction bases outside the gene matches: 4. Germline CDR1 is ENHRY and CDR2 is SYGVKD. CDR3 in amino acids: CAISEGQDFYEQYV. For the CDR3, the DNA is TGTGCCATCAGTGAGGGACAGGACTTCTACGAGCAGTACGTC.

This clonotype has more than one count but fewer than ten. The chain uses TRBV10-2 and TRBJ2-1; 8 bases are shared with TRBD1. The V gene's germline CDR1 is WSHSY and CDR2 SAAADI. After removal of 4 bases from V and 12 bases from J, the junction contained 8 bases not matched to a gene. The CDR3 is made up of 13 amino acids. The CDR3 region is CASSGQGSRGQFF. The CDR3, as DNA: TGCGCCAGCAGTGGACAGGGGTCTAGGGGGCAGTTCTTC.

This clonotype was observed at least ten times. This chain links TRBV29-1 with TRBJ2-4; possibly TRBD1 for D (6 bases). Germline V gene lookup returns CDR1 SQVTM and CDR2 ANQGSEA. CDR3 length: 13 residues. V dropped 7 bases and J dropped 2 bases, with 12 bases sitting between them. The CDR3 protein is CSGPQGPKNIQYF. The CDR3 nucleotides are TGCAGCGGACCACAGGGCCCCAAAAACATTCAGTACTTC.

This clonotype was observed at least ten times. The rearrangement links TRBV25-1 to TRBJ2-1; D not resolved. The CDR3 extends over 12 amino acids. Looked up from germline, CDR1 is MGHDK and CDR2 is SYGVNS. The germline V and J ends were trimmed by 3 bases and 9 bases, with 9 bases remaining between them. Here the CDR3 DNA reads TGTGCCAGCAGTGATAAGCAACCTGAGCAGTTCTTC. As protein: CASSDKQPEQFF.

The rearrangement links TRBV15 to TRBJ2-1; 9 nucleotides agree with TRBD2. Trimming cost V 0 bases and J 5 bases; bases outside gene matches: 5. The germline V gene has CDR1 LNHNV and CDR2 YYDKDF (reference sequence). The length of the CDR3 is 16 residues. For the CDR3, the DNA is TGTGCCACCAGCAGAGATCCAGCTAGCGGGAACAATGAGCAGTTCTTC. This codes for CATSRDPASGNNEQFF. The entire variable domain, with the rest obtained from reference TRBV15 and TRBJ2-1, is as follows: DAMVIQNPRYQVTQFGKPVTLSCSQTLNHNVMYWYQQKSSQAPKLLFHYYDKDFNNEADTPDNFQSRRPNTSFCFLDIRSPGLGDTAMYLCATSRDPASGNNEQFFGPGTRLTVL.

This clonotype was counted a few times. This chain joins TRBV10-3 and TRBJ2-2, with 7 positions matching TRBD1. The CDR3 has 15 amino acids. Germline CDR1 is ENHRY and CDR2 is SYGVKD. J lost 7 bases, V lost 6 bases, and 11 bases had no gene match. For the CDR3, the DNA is TGTGCCATCAGGGGACAGACCCTTATAGGCGGGGAGCTGTTTTTT. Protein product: CAIRGQTLIGGELFF.